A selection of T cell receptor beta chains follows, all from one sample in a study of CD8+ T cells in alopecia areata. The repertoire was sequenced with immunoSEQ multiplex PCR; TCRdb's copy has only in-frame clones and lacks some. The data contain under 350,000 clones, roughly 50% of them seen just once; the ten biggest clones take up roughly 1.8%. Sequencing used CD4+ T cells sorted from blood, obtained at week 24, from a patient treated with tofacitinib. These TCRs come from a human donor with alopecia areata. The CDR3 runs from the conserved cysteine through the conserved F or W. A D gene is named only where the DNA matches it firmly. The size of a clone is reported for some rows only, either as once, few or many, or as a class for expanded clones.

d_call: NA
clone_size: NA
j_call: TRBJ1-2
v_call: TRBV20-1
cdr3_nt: TGCAGTGCTAGAGACCGGGAAGGCTACACCTTC
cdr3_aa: CSARDREGYTF

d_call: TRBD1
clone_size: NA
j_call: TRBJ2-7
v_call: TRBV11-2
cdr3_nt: TGTGCCAGCAGCTCCCGCTCAGGGGGCCGCTCCTACGAGCAGTACTTC
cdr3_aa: CASSSRSGGRSYEQYF

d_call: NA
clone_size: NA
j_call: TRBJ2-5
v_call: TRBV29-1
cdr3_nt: TGCAGCGTTCATCAGGGGAGAGAGACCCAGTACTTC
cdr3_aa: CSVHQGRETQYF

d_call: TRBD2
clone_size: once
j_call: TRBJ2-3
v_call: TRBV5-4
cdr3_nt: TGTGCCAGCAGCTTCGGACTAGTCACCACAGATACGCAGTATTTT
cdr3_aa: CASSFGLVTTDTQYF

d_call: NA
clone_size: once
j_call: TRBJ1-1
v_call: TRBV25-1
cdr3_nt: TGTGCCAGCAGTGTAACAGAGAACACTGAAGCTTTCTTT
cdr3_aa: CASSVTENTEAFF

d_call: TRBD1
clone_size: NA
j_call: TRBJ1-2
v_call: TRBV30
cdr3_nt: TGTGCCTGCCGTGGACAGGGTTATGGCTACACCTTC
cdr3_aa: CACRGQGYGYTF

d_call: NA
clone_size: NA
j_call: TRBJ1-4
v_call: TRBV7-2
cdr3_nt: TGTGCCAGCAGCTTGACAGGAGGCGGAGGAGAAAAACTGTTTTTT
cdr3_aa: CASSLTGGGGEKLFF

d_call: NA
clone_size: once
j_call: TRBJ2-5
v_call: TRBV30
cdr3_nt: TGTGCCTGGAGTAACGGAGGGGGAGAGACCCAGTACTTC
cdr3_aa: CAWSNGGGETQYF

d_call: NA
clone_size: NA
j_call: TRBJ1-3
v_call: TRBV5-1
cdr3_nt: TGCGCCAGCAGCTTGGCGGGAGCTGGAAACACCATATATTTT
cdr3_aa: CASSLAGAGNTIYF

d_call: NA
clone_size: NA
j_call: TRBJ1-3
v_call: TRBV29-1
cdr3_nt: TGCAGCGTTGAAGAAGGTGGTGGAAACACCATATATTTT
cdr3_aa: CSVEEGGGNTIYF

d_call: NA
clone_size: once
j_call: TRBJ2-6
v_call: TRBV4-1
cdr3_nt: TGCGCCAGCAGCCAAGAACCCCTTACCGGCCGTAAGGACTCTGGGGCCAACGTCCTGACTTTC
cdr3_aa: CASSQEPLTGRKDSGANVLTF

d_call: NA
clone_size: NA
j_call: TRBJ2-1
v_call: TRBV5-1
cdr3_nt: TGCGCCAGCAGCTTCTCGGGGGCCACCTACAATGAGCAGTTCTTC
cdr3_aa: CASSFSGATYNEQFF

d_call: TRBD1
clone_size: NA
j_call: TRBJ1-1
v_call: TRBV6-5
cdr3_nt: TGTGCCAGCAAAACAGGGGGCACGGCTTTCTTT
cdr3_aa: CASKTGGTAFF

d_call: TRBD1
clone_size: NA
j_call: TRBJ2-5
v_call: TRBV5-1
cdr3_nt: TGCGCCAGCAGCTTGGATGGAGCTGGGACAGCAGAGACCCAGTACTTC
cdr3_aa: CASSLDGAGTAETQYF

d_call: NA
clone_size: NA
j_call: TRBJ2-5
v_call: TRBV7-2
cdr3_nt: TGTGCCAGCAGCTACTTCTCGGGGCAAGAGACCCAGTACTTC
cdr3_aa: CASSYFSGQETQYF

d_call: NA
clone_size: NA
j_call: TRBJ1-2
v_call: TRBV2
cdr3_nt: TGTGCCAGCAATAATCAGGTTCCCCATGGCTACACCTTC
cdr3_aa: CASNNQVPHGYTF

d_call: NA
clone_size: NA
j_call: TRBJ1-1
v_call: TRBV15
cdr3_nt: TGTGCCACCAGCAGCGGTTTCTCTGAAGCTTTCTTT
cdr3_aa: CATSSGFSEAFF

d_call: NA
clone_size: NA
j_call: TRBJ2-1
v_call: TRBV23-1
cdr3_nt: TGCGCCAGCAGTTCAACGGGGGTCAGCAGGGGGGAGCAGTTCTTC
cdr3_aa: CASSSTGVSRGEQFF